This TCR beta chain is from a study of blood T cell repertoires in COVID-19. CDR1 and CDR2 (germline): SGHDT, YYEEEE. The V and J ends lost 4 bases and 0 bases respectively, with 16 bases between them. This CDR3 has 16 residues. The assay was immunoSEQ multiplex PCR, and TCRdb's table has in-frame clones only and misses some. The table records fewer than 350,000 clones, roughly 86% of them present only once. This sequence joins TRBV5-6 and TRBJ2-5; possible D gene TRBD1, 6 bases. The TCR comes from a woman aged 30 to 39 who had recovered from COVID-19. Sequenced sample: peripheral blood. CDR3 residues: CASSEQGDLYQETQYF. CDR3 coding DNA: TGTGCCAGCAGCGAACAGGGCGACCTGTACCAAGAGACCCAGTACTTC.